This entry lists 29 T cell receptor beta chains sequenced from one sample in a study of vaccination and CD4 T cells after COVID-19. The treatment was: approximately nine-day PBMC culture with coronavirus spike peptide pools or control peptides (ViraFEST assay). Researchers used the Oncomine TCR Beta short-read assay to sequence DNA from cultured CD4+ T cells. TCRdb itself ran the PCR reads through MiXCR, one entry per CDR3 protein. The top ten hold 8% to 10% of the sample, which has about 15,000 distinct CDR3 sequences, 75% to 80% seen once. For these TCRs, the target antigens are not known. Sequences were derived from CD4+ T cells from blood, cultured in vitro, sampled after SARS-CoV-2 vaccination. The receptors were sampled from a human donor who received a COVID-19 vaccine.

The chain combines TRBV20-1 with TRBJ2-7, with 13 bases aligning to TRBD2. The ends lost 6 bases at V and 1 base at J; junction bases unmatched: 15. Germline CDR1 reads DFQATT; CDR2 reads SNEGSKA (reference sequence). The CDR3 sequence is 18 residues long. This CDR3 is CSALILLAGGPLSYEQYF. The CDR3 DNA reads TGCAGTGCCCTAATCCTACTAGCGGGGGGGCCTTTGTCCTACGAGCAGTACTTC.

CDR3 in DNA: TGTGCCAGCAGTTATCCAGGGAAGAACACTGAAGCTTTCTTT. Its translation: CASSYPGKNTEAFF. V usage is TRBV6-5 and J usage is TRBJ1-1, with a tentative D call TRBD1 (5 bases). CDR3 length: 14 residues. Between the trimmed V and J ends, which lost 3 bases and 1 base, there was a span of 9 bases. Germline CDR1 MNHEY, CDR2 SVGAGI.

The genes are TRBV23-1 and TRBJ1-1; D is unresolved. TRBV23-1 is designated an ORF whose function remains uncertain. The CDR3 runs 17 residues. V lost 0 bases, J lost 0 bases, and 14 bases lay in between. CDR3 loop: CASSQSRSFGVNTEAFF. The DNA of the CDR3 is TGCGCCAGCAGTCAATCTAGGTCCTTCGGGGTGAACACTGAAGCTTTCTTT.

This rearrangement joins TRBV30 to TRBJ2-3; no clear D gene. CDR1 and CDR2 from the germline V gene are GTSNPN and SVGIG (reference sequence). This CDR3 contains 11 residues. Trimming removed 2 bases at V and 4 bases at J, with 4 bases between. CDR3 in DNA: TGTGCCTGGAGTACCGCAGATACGCAGTATTTT. This sequence encodes CAWSTADTQYF. Supplemented by reference TRBV30 and TRBJ2-3, the full variable domain reads SQTIHQWPATLVQPVGSPLSLECTVEGTSNPNLYWYRQAAGRGLQLLFYSVGIGQISSEVPQNLSASRPQDRQFILSSKKLLLSDSGFYLCAWSTADTQYFGPGTRLTVL.

In its sample, this clonotype was seen a few times. The CDR3 DNA sequence: TGTGCCAGCAGCTTAGCAGGTTCGGGGCCCGGAGGGAACTATGGCTACACCTTC. This gives the protein CASSLAGSGPGGNYGYTF. The chain joins TRBV7-8 to TRBJ1-2; D may be TRBD1 (5 bases). The germline V gene has CDR1 SGHVS and CDR2 FQNEAQ. The CDR3 has 18 amino acids. The V end lost 0 bases, the J end lost 2 bases, and 19 bases lay between the germline ends. Full variable domain (rest looked up from reference TRBV7-8 and TRBJ1-2): GAGVSQSPRYKVAKRGQDVALRCDPISGHVSLFWYQQALGQGPEFLTYFQNEAQLDKSGLPSDRFFAERPEGSVSTLKIQRTQQEDSAVYLCASSLAGSGPGGNYGYTFGSGTRLTVV.

V usage is TRBV6-1 and J usage is TRBJ2-5; no reliable D call. Germline V lookup: CDR1 MNHNS, CDR2 SASEGT. Between the trimmed V and J ends, which lost 5 bases and 2 bases, there was a span of 9 bases. CDR3 size: 13 residues. The CDR3 DNA follows: TGTGCCAGCAGTATAGGCAGTCAAGAGACCCAGTACTTC. This gives the protein CASSIGSQETQYF.

CDR3 nucleotides: TGTGCCAGCAGTGTAGGGGTGTGGGGACAGGGGGCGAGGTTCTCTGGAAACACCATATATTTT. Its protein is CASSVGVWGQGARFSGNTIYF. This chain connects TRBV6-1 to TRBJ1-3, with 12 nucleotides matching TRBD1. V dropped 4 bases and J dropped 0; count of bases not matched to a gene: 16. The germline CDR1 and CDR2 sequences are MNHNS and SASEGT. The CDR3 sequence is 21 residues long.

The chain has TRBV6-2 or TRBV6-3 and TRBJ2-7; 15 nucleotides align to TRBD2. From germline, CDR1 is MNHEY and CDR2 SVGEGT. The V segment lost 4 bases and the J segment 4 bases; nucleotides outside the gene matches: 5. This CDR3 is 16 amino acids long. CDR3 sequence reads: CASSLGLAGGRYEQYF. CDR3 coding DNA: TGTGCCAGCAGTTTGGGACTAGCGGGGGGAAGATACGAGCAGTACTTC.

This clonotype was detected only a few times. The CDR3 loop is CASSTRERGLSTDTQYF. In DNA form, the CDR3 reads TGTGCCAGCAGCACAAGGGAACGGGGGCTCAGCACAGATACGCAGTATTTT. The V call is TRBV6-1, the J call TRBJ2-3; D tentatively fits TRBD1 or TRBD2 (6 bases each). Trimming cost V 6 bases and J 0 bases, with 19 bases left between them. Germline loops: CDR1 MNHNS, CDR2 SASEGT. The CDR3 sequence is 17 residues long.

V usage is TRBV2 and J usage is TRBJ2-3; 7 positions match TRBD1. With V trimmed by 7 bases and J by 2 bases, 6 bases remained unmatched. CDR1 is SNHLY and CDR2 is FYNNEI in the germline V gene. The CDR3 spans 14 residues. The CDR3 protein is CASTMDRFTDTQYF. Written as DNA, the CDR3 is TGTGCCAGCACCATGGACAGGTTCACAGATACGCAGTATTTT.

Note on this clonotype: Given a much more abundant clone one base away, this may be a read error. V gene TRBV20-1 combines with J gene TRBJ1-5; D remains unclear. Between the trimmed V and J ends, which lost 4 bases and 5 bases, there was a span of 18 bases. CDR3 length: 15 amino acids. Per the germline V gene, CDR1 is DFQATT and CDR2 is SNEGSKA (reference sequence). CDR3 in amino acids: CSAKDGRADDQPQHF. The CDR3, as DNA: TGCAGTGCTAAAGATGGTAGGGCAGACGATCAGCCCCAGCATTTT.

This clonotype was found a few times. In DNA form, the CDR3 reads TGTGCCAGCAGTAGGAGCTGGACATCTGGGGCCAACGTCCTGACTTTC. This encodes CASSRSWTSGANVLTF. The rearrangement uses TRBV27 and TRBJ2-6, with TRBD1 as a possible D gene (5 bases). The CDR3 contains 16 residues. Between the trimmed V and J ends, which lost 5 bases and 1 base, there was a span of 12 bases. Looked up from germline, CDR1 is MNHEY and CDR2 is SMNVEV (reference sequence).

The chain has TRBV20-1 and TRBJ1-5; D may be TRBD1 (5 bases). This CDR3 region has 15 residues. The germline gives CDR1 DFQATT, CDR2 SNEGSKA (reference sequence). Trimming took off 1 base at V and 0 bases at J, with 10 bases between the two ends. CDR3 region: CSARVDSYSNQPQHF. Written as DNA, the CDR3 is TGCAGTGCTAGAGTTGACAGTTATAGCAATCAGCCCCAGCATTTT.

This clonotype was detected a few times. The V call is TRBV6-1, the J call TRBJ1-2; 7 nucleotides agree with TRBD1. The CDR3 has 13 amino acids. The V segment lost 5 bases and the J segment 8 bases; nucleotides outside the gene matches: 8. CDR1 is MNHNS and CDR2 is SASEGT in the germline V gene. The CDR3 DNA follows: TGTGCCAGCAGTCCCCAGGGGGAGGAAGGCTACACCTTC. Its protein is CASSPQGEEGYTF.

The chain has TRBV29-1 and TRBJ2-3; D is uncertain. Germline loops: CDR1 SQVTM, CDR2 ANQGSEA. Trimming removed 4 bases from V and 5 bases from J, with 1 base in between. The length of the CDR3 is 9 residues. The CDR3 nucleotides are TGCAGCGTTGGAGATACGCAGTATTTT. It yields the protein CSVGDTQYF.

This clonotype showed up just a few times. The chain carries TRBV7-2 and TRBJ2-5, with D possibly called TRBD1 or TRBD2 (6 bases each). Germline V CDR1 and CDR2: SGHTA, FQGNSA. V was cut by 3 bases and J by 4 bases, with 18 bases left in between. The CDR3 consists of 16 residues. The CDR3 nucleotides read TGTGCCAGCAGCTTTTTCCCCCGGGGGCGGGGAGAGACCCAGTACTTC. Its protein is CASSFFPRGRGETQYF.

Concerning this clonotype: It is likely a read error, because the conserved phenylalanine at the end of the CDR3 is missing. This chain uses TRBV30 with TRBJ1-1, with D unresolved. Germline V CDR1 and CDR2: GTSNPN, SVGIG (reference sequence). V was trimmed by 4 bases and J by 6 bases, leaving 18 bases between them. The CDR3 covers 14 residues. As DNA, the CDR3 is TGTGCCTGGAAGGGAAAGGGCCGCTACCCTGAAGCTTTCCTT. Translating gives CAWKGKGRYPEAFL.

This rearrangement joins TRBV30 to TRBJ1-1, with D perhaps TRBD1 (6 bases). This CDR3 is 14 amino acids long. V lost 3 bases and J 4 bases, leaving 15 bases between the germline ends. CDR1 GTSNPN and CDR2 SVGIG come from the germline V gene (reference sequence). The CDR3 spells CAWRWGLGVTEAFF. The DNA for the CDR3 is TGTGCCTGGAGGTGGGGGCTCGGGGTCACTGAAGCTTTCTTT.

The rearrangement uses TRBV20-1 and TRBJ2-3, with 9 bases aligning to TRBD2. Losses at the gene ends were 3 bases for V and 4 bases for J; bases not matched to a gene: 8. The CDR3 has 15 amino acids. CDR1 and CDR2 (germline): DFQATT, SNEGSKA (reference sequence). CDR3 bases: TGCAGTGCTAGTTTGCGGGGGGGCCCCGCAGATACGCAGTATTTT. The encoded protein is CSASLRGGPADTQYF.

This clonotype was seen once. J is TRBJ2-7 and V is TRBV19; D perhaps matches TRBD1 (5 bases). The V end was cut by 5 bases, the J end by 0 bases, with 14 bases between. CDR1 and CDR2 from the germline V gene are LNHDA and SQIVND (reference sequence). This CDR3 comprises 15 residues. The CDR3 sequence is CASSGSRGGSYEQYF. As DNA, the CDR3 is TGTGCCAGTAGTGGTTCAAGGGGTGGCTCCTACGAGCAGTACTTC.

The count of this clonotype is one. The chain employs TRBV2 and TRBJ1-2, with a weak D call TRBD1 (6 bases). This CDR3 has 13 residues. V was trimmed by 11 bases and J by 0 bases, leaving 13 bases between them. CDR1 and CDR2 (germline): SNHLY, FYNNEI. The CDR3 DNA reads TGTGCCGAGGGTCCAGGGGCTAACTATGGCTACACCTTC. Protein sequence: CAEGPGANYGYTF. Combining the CDR3 with reference TRBV2 and TRBJ1-2 gives the whole variable domain EPEVTQTPSHQVTQMGQEVILRCVPISNHLYFYWYRQILGQKVEFLVSFYNNEISEKSEIFDDQFSVERPDGSNFTLKIRSTKLEDSAMYFCAEGPGANYGYTFGSGTRLTVV.

The V call is TRBV19, the J call TRBJ1-5, with 8 bases lining up with TRBD1. Germline CDR1 is LNHDA and CDR2 is SQIVND (reference sequence). The length of the CDR3 is 14 residues. V lost 5 bases to trimming and J lost 5 bases; unmatched junction nucleotides: 5. CDR3 sequence (DNA): TGTGCCAGTAGTCTCCAGGGGGCAGATCAGCCCCAGCATTTT. Protein: CASSLQGADQPQHF.

The chain combines TRBV12-5 with TRBJ2-7, with D perhaps matching TRBD2 (6 bases). V lost 6 bases and J 3 bases, leaving 15 bases between the germline ends. CDR3 length: 14 residues. CDR1 and CDR2 (germline): LGHNT, FRNRAP. The CDR3 spells CASGRAAGRYEQYF. The CDR3 DNA reads as TGTGCTAGTGGCCGCGCGGCGGGGCGCTACGAGCAGTACTTC.

A single count supports this clonotype. The chain carries TRBV12-3 or TRBV12-4 and TRBJ2-2, with TRBD1 as a possible D gene (6 bases). This CDR3 has 14 amino acids. Trimming took 4 bases from V and 4 from J, leaving 10 bases between them. The CDR3 region is CASSSTGPTGELFF. The DNA for the CDR3 is TGTGCCAGCAGTTCCACAGGGCCCACCGGGGAGCTGTTTTTT.

This rearrangement joins TRBV6-1 to TRBJ2-1; D not resolved. The CDR3 runs to 13 residues. Germline CDR1 reads MNHNS; CDR2 reads SASEGT. The V gene lost 6 bases and the J gene lost 6 bases, with 12 bases spanning the gap. The CDR3: CASRSTSRNEQFF. The DNA for the CDR3 is TGTGCCAGCAGATCAACATCCCGCAATGAGCAGTTCTTC.

This sequence joins TRBV12-3 or TRBV12-4 and TRBJ1-2; tentatively, D is TRBD1 (6 bases). The CDR3 has 13 residues. V was shortened by 1 base and J by 7 bases, with 10 bases between the two germline ends. CDR3 nucleotides: TGTGCCAGCAGTTTAGACAGGGCGAGTGGCTACACCTTC. Protein: CASSLDRASGYTF.

The chain couples TRBV7-3 to TRBJ2-1; D gene unclear. Germline assignment: CDR1 SGHTA and CDR2 FQGTGA. Trimming left V 5 bases short and J 11 bases short, with 22 bases between. The CDR3 covers 15 residues. The CDR3 DNA reads as TGTGCCAGCAGCCCACGGAGAGGTGACTCTGTCAAGCAGTTCTTC. This codes for CASSPRRGDSVKQFF.

The gene calls are TRBV7-9 and TRBJ1-6; D call uncertain. Trimming took off 5 bases at V and 9 bases at J, with 11 bases between the two ends. The CDR3 spans 13 residues. Germline CDR1 and CDR2: SEHNR and FQNEAQ (reference sequence). The CDR3 DNA reads TGTGCCAGCAGCCGTGTATTTGGTTCACCCCTCCACTTT. This encodes CASSRVFGSPLHF.

The rearrangement uses TRBV6-5 and TRBJ1-3; maybe TRBD1 (5 bases). This CDR3 contains 15 residues. With 2 bases removed from V and 2 bases from J, the gap between germline ends came to 10 bases. The germline V gene encodes CDR1 MNHEY and CDR2 SVGAGI. CDR3 DNA sequence: TGTGCCAGCAGTTACCGGGGGGGAGCTGGAAACACCATATATTTT. It yields the protein CASSYRGGAGNTIYF.